A selection of T cell receptor beta chains follows, all from one sample in a study of early T cells in non-severe SARS-CoV-2 infection. MiXCR, run by TCRdb on the 5' RACE reads, gives a single entry per CDR3 protein. The table records 45,000 to 55,000 distinct CDR3 sequences, roughly 13% of them present only once. The specimen sequenced was whole blood. These receptors originate from an adult who was a healthcare worker with PCR-confirmed SARS-CoV-2 infection or an uninfected control (not recorded which). Each CDR3 is given with its conserved first and last residue. D genes are given only for firm matches. Clone size is shown for a subset of rows, as once, few, many or a class of expanded clone.

cdr3_aa,cdr3_nt,v_call,j_call,d_call,clone_size
CASSLDSFNSPLHF,TGCGCCAGCAGCTTGGACAGTTTTAATTCACCCCTCCACTTT,TRBV5-1,TRBJ1-6,-,many
CASSLEAGAAGYTF,TGCGCCAGCAGCTTGGAGGCAGGGGCTGCTGGCTACACCTTC,TRBV5-1,TRBJ1-2,-,-
CAWSVLAGNYEQYF,TGTGCCTGGAGTGTACTAGCGGGAAACTACGAGCAGTACTTC,TRBV30,TRBJ2-7,TRBD2,-
CASRPDITFNSPLHF,TGTGCCAGCAGACCTGACATCACGTTTAATTCACCCCTCCACTTT,TRBV7-9,TRBJ1-6,-,many
CASSQAAYNQPQHF,TGTGCCAGCAGCCAAGCGGCTTACAATCAGCCCCAGCATTTT,TRBV3-1,TRBJ1-5,-,many
CASSTTGHGYTF,TGTGCCAGCAGTACCACAGGGCATGGCTACACCTTC,TRBV28,TRBJ1-2,-,many
CAISESWWDRGLAKNIQYF,TGTGCCATCAGTGAGTCGTGGTGGGACAGGGGACTAGCCAAAAACATTCAGTACTTC,TRBV10-3,TRBJ2-4,TRBD1,-
CASSQGQGKYYEQYF,TGCGCCAGCAGCCAAGGACAGGGAAAATACTACGAGCAGTACTTC,TRBV4-1,TRBJ2-7,TRBD1,many
CASSLEGDYNEQFF,TGCGCCAGCAGCTTGGAAGGTGACTACAATGAGCAGTTCTTC,TRBV5-1,TRBJ2-1,-,many
CASSLALYNEQFF,TGTGCCAGCAGCTTGGCCCTCTACAATGAGCAGTTCTTC,TRBV5-4,TRBJ2-1,-,many
CASSPDRAGANVLTF,TGTGCCAGCAGCCCCGACAGGGCCGGGGCCAACGTCCTGACTTTC,TRBV6-5,TRBJ2-6,TRBD1,few
CASSLTNSPLHF,TGTGCCAGCAGCTTAACAAATTCACCCCTCCACTTT,TRBV7-9,TRBJ1-6,-,few
CASLGARALVDTQYF,TGTGCCAGCCTAGGGGCGAGGGCCCTGGTGGATACGCAGTATTTT,TRBV7-2,TRBJ2-3,-,-
CASRTTDVGITEAFF,TGTGCCAGCAGGACTACGGATGTGGGGATCACTGAAGCTTTCTTT,TRBV7-2,TRBJ1-1,-,few
CASSRGLHNYEQYF,TGTGCCAGCAGCCGGGGACTTCACAACTACGAGCAGTACTTC,TRBV13,TRBJ2-7,-,many
CVSSRGTGNTEAFF,TGTGTCAGCTCACGTGGGACGGGTAACACTGAAGCTTTCTTT,TRBV18,TRBJ1-1,-,-
CSVEKIGWQGEGYTF,TGCAGCGTTGAAAAAATAGGGTGGCAGGGAGAAGGCTACACCTTC,TRBV29-1,TRBJ1-2,-,many
CASSPPGGTNYNEQFF,TGTGCCAGCAGCCCTCCGGGGGGTACCAATTACAATGAGCAGTTCTTC,TRBV7-2,TRBJ2-1,TRBD2,many
CASSRTGVSTEAFF,TGTGCCAGCAGCCGGACAGGGGTGAGCACTGAAGCTTTCTTT,TRBV3-1,TRBJ1-1,TRBD1,many
CSARVGPPSRDTQYF,TGCAGTGCTAGAGTTGGGCCCCCTAGCCGAGATACGCAGTATTTT,TRBV20-1,TRBJ2-3,-,-
CASHPGLAKETQYF,TGTGCCAGCCATCCGGGACTAGCGAAAGAGACCCAGTACTTC,TRBV28,TRBJ2-5,TRBD2,many
CSAQTTAQETQYF,TGCAGCGCTCAAACGACAGCTCAGGAGACCCAGTACTTC,TRBV29-1,TRBJ2-5,-,many
CASRWGLNTEAFF,TGTGCCAGCAGATGGGGGCTGAACACTGAAGCTTTCTTT,TRBV5-6,TRBJ1-1,-,-
CASSLKGHTYNSPLHF,TGTGCCAGCAGTTTAAAAGGTCATACCTATAATTCACCCCTCCACTTT,TRBV27,TRBJ1-6,-,many
CASSPEGLSGETQYF,TGTGCCAGCAGCCCAGAGGGACTTTCGGGAGAGACCCAGTACTTC,TRBV11-3,TRBJ2-5,-,-
CASSPDSRTEAFF,TGTGCCAGCAGTCCTGACTCAAGGACTGAAGCTTTCTTT,TRBV28,TRBJ1-1,-,-
CASSQDWQGAGGYTF,TGTGCCAGCAGCCAAGATTGGCAGGGGGCGGGAGGCTACACCTTC,TRBV3-1,TRBJ1-2,TRBD1,once
CASSLGQGATEAFF,TGTGCCAGCAGCTTAGGGCAGGGTGCCACTGAAGCTTTCTTT,TRBV7-9,TRBJ1-1,-,many
CAWSMGGNQPQHF,TGTGCCTGGAGTATGGGGGGCAATCAGCCCCAGCATTTT,TRBV30,TRBJ1-5,-,-
CASSAGTSVSPYEQYF,TGCGCCAGCAGTGCTGGGACTAGCGTTTCACCCTACGAGCAGTACTTC,TRBV5-1,TRBJ2-7,TRBD2,-
CASSSDGTRTYEQYF,TGTGCCAGCAGCTCGGACGGGACTCGCACCTACGAGCAGTACTTC,TRBV7-2,TRBJ2-7,-,many
CSAPYRVRDRGYTEAFF,TGCAGTGCCCCTTATCGGGTTAGGGACAGGGGGTACACTGAAGCTTTCTTT,TRBV20-1,TRBJ1-1,TRBD1,-
CASSPLTIAGTNTGELFF,TGTGCCAGCTCACCTTTAACCATAGCGGGAACGAACACCGGGGAGCTGTTTTTT,TRBV18,TRBJ2-2,TRBD2,many
CASSLYDNTEAFF,TGTGCCAGCAGCTTATACGACAACACTGAAGCTTTCTTT,TRBV7-9,TRBJ1-1,-,-
CASSDGAGRTDTQYF,TGTGCCAGCAGTGACGGGGCGGGGCGCACAGATACGCAGTATTTT,TRBV2,TRBJ2-3,-,many
CASGWGASGTESDEQYF,TGTGCCAGCGGTTGGGGGGCTAGCGGGACCGAGAGTGACGAGCAGTACTTC,TRBV6-5,TRBJ2-7,TRBD2,few
CASSETGTWDQPQHF,TGTGCCAGCAGTGAGACCGGGACCTGGGATCAGCCCCAGCATTTT,TRBV6-4,TRBJ1-5,-,many
CASTGPPNEKLFF,TGCGCCAGTACAGGGCCCCCTAATGAAAAACTGTTTTTT,TRBV10-2,TRBJ1-4,-,-
CASSLKMGPARLGKDEKLFF,TGTGCCAGCAGCTTAAAAATGGGCCCGGCTCGATTGGGGAAAGATGAAAAACTGTTTTTT,TRBV7-9,TRBJ1-4,-,few
CASSPNPEASYEQYF,TGTGCCAGCAGCCCCAACCCGGAGGCCTCCTACGAGCAGTACTTC,TRBV7-6,TRBJ2-7,-,few
CASSRTSLETQYF,TGTGCCAGCTCGCGGACTAGCTTGGAGACCCAGTACTTC,TRBV18,TRBJ2-5,TRBD2,-
CASSQSLGQPQHF,TGTGCCAGCAGCCAGTCCCTTGGGCAGCCCCAGCATTTT,TRBV3-1,TRBJ1-5,-,many
CASRGGLRGGNTIYF,TGTGCCAGCAGAGGAGGGCTCAGAGGGGGAAACACCATATATTTT,TRBV2,TRBJ1-3,-,few
CASSDSTGQGAHNEQFF,TGTGCCAGCAGTGATTCGACGGGACAGGGGGCTCACAATGAGCAGTTCTTC,TRBV6-1,TRBJ2-1,TRBD1,many
CSSEPPSVETIYYNEQFF,TGCAGTTCGGAGCCACCCTCCGTCGAGACCATCTACTACAATGAGCAGTTCTTC,TRBV20-1,TRBJ2-1,-,-
CASSLVTGPSKEQYF,TGTGCCAGCAGCTTAGTGACGGGGCCTTCGAAAGAGCAGTACTTC,TRBV7-9,TRBJ2-7,-,many
CASSPGTSAGNTIYF,TGTGCCAGCAGCCCCGGGACATCAGCCGGAAACACCATATATTTT,TRBV6-2/TRBV6-3,TRBJ1-3,-,many
CACRSTGGWTEAFF,TGTGCCTGCAGGTCGACAGGGGGATGGACTGAAGCTTTCTTT,TRBV28,TRBJ1-1,TRBD1,-
CASSQSLAGGEQFF,TGCGCCAGCAGCCAGTCACTAGCGGGCGGTGAGCAGTTCTTC,TRBV4-1,TRBJ2-1,TRBD2,few
CASSPSAGPGNTIYF,TGTGCCAGCAGCCCGTCAGCGGGACCTGGAAACACCATATATTTT,TRBV6-5,TRBJ1-3,-,-
CSALGQANTEAFF,TGCAGTGCACTGGGACAGGCCAACACTGAAGCTTTCTTT,TRBV20-1,TRBJ1-1,TRBD1,-
CASSGEGMSGYTF,TGTGCCAGCAGTGGAGAGGGAATGAGCGGCTACACCTTC,TRBV2,TRBJ1-2,-,many
CASSLSSAREQYF,TGTGCCAGCAGTTTATCCTCGGCACGTGAGCAGTACTTC,TRBV27,TRBJ2-7,-,-
CVGTQNTGELFF,TGTGTAGGGACACAGAACACCGGGGAGCTGTTTTTT,TRBV7-9,TRBJ2-2,-,-
CASSHQTGANEQFF,TGTGCCAGCAGCCACCAGACAGGGGCCAATGAGCAGTTCTTC,TRBV7-2,TRBJ2-1,TRBD1,many